Below, one TCR beta chain is given with its context. Its specificity is unknown. PCR employed 60 Vbeta and 13 Jbeta primers. The table came from immunoSEQ multiplex PCR; TCRdb's copy has only in-frame clones and leaves some out. Of around 91,000 clones in the sample, about 68% were seen once. The data were taken from a study of cytomegalovirus exposure and HLA in healthy donors. Study overall: About 200 million T cells yielded 120 million or so unique TCR beta sequences, as an earlier analysis found. Notes on the study in general: Researchers reported in a later analysis that a missense DCLRE1C variant was tied to TCR beta V- and J-gene trimming. There were 164 TCR beta chains listed as cytomegalovirus-associated.

No CMV serostatus entry exists for this donor. This CDR3 spans 15 amino acids. Trimming pared 0 bases from V and 0 bases from J, leaving 8 bases between. CDR1 is SGHNT, CDR2 YYREEE, per germline (reference sequence). Sequenced sample: PBMCs. The origin of this receptor is a human donor in good health. This chain uses TRBV5-4 with TRBJ2-3, with D possibly TRBD2 on 5 matching bases. DNA of the CDR3: TGTGCCAGCAGCTTGGTTTCGGGGAGCACAGATACGCAGTATTTT. The encoded protein is CASSLVSGSTDTQYF.